These 26 T cell receptor beta chains were all obtained from the same sample, sequenced in a study of OX40 agonist ivuxolimab in advanced cancers. Profiled with immunoSEQ multiplex PCR; TCRdb holds only in-frame clones, not every one. Found here are about 70,000 clones, 86% of them singletons; the top ten hold roughly 8.2%. Sequencing was performed on CD4+ or CD8+ T cells sorted from blood, taken in a trial of the OX40 agonist ivuxolimab. The source is an adult with an advanced solid tumor such as melanoma, head and neck, liver or kidney cancer.

V and J are TRBV11-3 and TRBJ2-3; no clear D. The CDR3 consists of 11 residues. V shed 8 bases and J shed 8 bases, with 11 bases lying between them. The germline V gene has CDR1 SGHNT and CDR2 YENEEA. CDR3 nucleotide sequence: TGTGCCAGCTCATTGGAAGGTACGCAGTATTTT. Protein product: CASSLEGTQYF. Full variable domain (missing parts from reference TRBV11-3 and TRBJ2-3): EAGVVQSPRYKIIEKKQPVAFWCNPISGHNTLYWYLQNLGQGPELLIRYENEEAVDDSQLPKDRFSAERLKGVDSTLKIQPAELGDSAVYLCASSLEGTQYFGPGTRLTVL.

This rearrangement joins TRBV27 to TRBJ2-5; 7 positions agree with TRBD2. J gave up 2 bases and V 3 bases, and 6 bases lay outside the gene matches. Germline assignment: CDR1 MNHEY and CDR2 SMNVEV (reference sequence). CDR3 length: 15 amino acids. This chain's CDR3 is CASSFSRGVQETQYF. CDR3 DNA: TGTGCCAGCAGTTTTTCACGGGGGGTACAAGAGACCCAGTACTTC.

The chain links TRBV28 to TRBJ2-4, with D possibly matching TRBD2 (5 bases). Germline V gene sequence: CDR1 MDHEN, CDR2 SYDVKM. The length of the CDR3 is 13 residues. Between the trimmed V and J ends, which lost 7 bases and 8 bases, there was a span of 15 bases. For the CDR3, the DNA is TGTGCCAGCACTCCCTCGGGGTTACACATTCAGTACTTC. This translates into CASTPSGLHIQYF.

The table lists this clone with a count of one. This CDR3 reads CASSPITGPRGHEQYF. The DNA of the CDR3 is TGTGCCAGCTCACCCATTACAGGGCCCAGGGGGCACGAGCAGTACTTC. The V gene is TRBV18, the J gene TRBJ2-7; the match to TRBD1 covers 8 bases. This CDR3 spans 16 amino acids. The germline V gene encodes CDR1 KGHSH and CDR2 LQKENI. With V trimmed by 3 bases and J by 5 bases, 12 bases remained unmatched.

The chain carries TRBV18 and TRBJ1-1; unclear D gene. CDR3 size: 13 residues. Looked up from germline, CDR1 is KGHSH and CDR2 is LQKENI. Between the trimmed V and J ends, which lost 2 bases and 0 bases, there was a span of 4 bases. This chain's CDR3 is CASSPGMNTEAFF. The CDR3 bases are TGTGCCAGCTCACCAGGCATGAACACTGAAGCTTTCTTT.

The chain has TRBV14 and TRBJ2-2; D is unclear. The CDR3 is 16 residues long. V lost 0 bases to trimming and J lost 0 bases, with 8 bases between them. Germline CDR1 is SGHDN and CDR2 is FVKESK. The CDR3 region has the DNA TGTGCCAGCAGCCAAGAAGTCTTCGCGAACACCGGGGAGCTGTTTTTT. Its translation is CASSQEVFANTGELFF.

The chain couples TRBV28 to TRBJ1-1; D gene unclear. The CDR3 loop spans 13 amino acids. With 6 bases removed from V and 7 bases from J, the gap between germline ends came to 15 bases. Germline V CDR1 and CDR2: MDHEN, SYDVKM. The chain's CDR3 is CASRRQHVLEAFF. For the CDR3, the DNA is TGTGCCAGCAGGCGGCAGCACGTACTTGAAGCTTTCTTT.

This clone was detected a few times. The V gene is TRBV6-5, the J gene TRBJ1-1, with D possibly TRBD1 on 6 matching bases. The CDR3 sequence is 13 residues long. In germline, CDR1 is MNHEY, CDR2 SVGAGI. V was shortened by 5 bases and J by 1 base, with 8 bases between the two germline ends. The CDR3 here is CASSRQANTEAFF. As DNA, the CDR3 is TGTGCCAGCAGTAGACAGGCGAACACTGAAGCTTTCTTT.

CDR3: CASSSTGGRTEAFF. The CDR3, as DNA: TGTGCCAGCAGTTCGACAGGGGGACGCACTGAAGCTTTCTTT. The V and J genes are TRBV6-6 and TRBJ1-1; TRBD1 matches at 9 bases. The CDR3 sequence is 14 residues long. Losses at the gene ends were 4 bases for V and 4 bases for J; bases not matched to a gene: 4. Germline values: CDR1 MNHNY, CDR2 SVGAGI (reference sequence).

Only one count was recorded for this clone. This rearrangement joins TRBV6-1 to TRBJ2-2; D is unresolved. The V and J ends lost 8 bases and 4 bases respectively, with 17 bases between them. CDR1 is MNHNS and CDR2 is SASEGT in the germline V gene. This CDR3 region has 15 residues. DNA for the CDR3: TGTGCCAGCTCGGAGTACGGACCGTCCACCGGGGAGCTGTTTTTT. This translates into CASSEYGPSTGELFF.

The CDR3 loop is CASSVGSGGINEQFF. CDR3 nucleotides: TGTGCCAGCAGCGTAGGTAGCGGGGGTATAAATGAGCAGTTCTTC. This sequence joins TRBV9 and TRBJ2-1, with 9 bases lining up with TRBD2. The CDR3 extends over 15 amino acids. Per the germline V gene, CDR1 is SGDLS and CDR2 is YYNGEE. V was clipped by 0 bases and J by 7 bases; unmatched bases: 5.

The V gene is TRBV19, the J gene TRBJ1-1; no firm D call. Germline V gene sequence: CDR1 LNHDA, CDR2 SQIVND (reference sequence). The CDR3 spans 14 residues. The V end lost 1 base, the J end lost 4 bases, and 10 bases lay between the germline ends. The CDR3 sequence: CASSIGGTGTEAFF. CDR3 DNA sequence: TGTGCCAGTAGTATAGGAGGCACGGGCACTGAAGCTTTCTTT. The complete variable domain, with remaining parts taken from reference TRBV19 and TRBJ1-1, reads DGGITQSPKYLFRKEGQNVTLSCEQNLNHDAMYWYRQDPGQGLRLIYYSQIVNDFQKGDIAEGYSVSREKKESFPLTVTSAQKNPTAFYLCASSIGGTGTEAFFGQGTRLTVV.

The V gene is TRBV7-9, the J gene TRBJ2-2, with D maybe TRBD1 (5 bases). The CDR3 covers 15 residues. CDR1 SEHNR and CDR2 FQNEAQ come from the germline V gene (reference sequence). V was cut by 10 bases and J by 0 bases, with 15 bases left in between. The CDR3 DNA is TGTGCCACCCAGACAGAACTCGCGAACACCGGGGAGCTGTTTTTT. Encoded protein: CATQTELANTGELFF.

The chain couples TRBV11-3 to TRBJ1-1; D uncertain. Germline CDR1 and CDR2: SGHNT and YENEEA. The CDR3 length is 16 residues. The germline V and J ends were trimmed by 5 bases and 0 bases, with 16 bases remaining between them. The CDR3 is CASSAMGGSMNTEAFF. The CDR3 nucleotides read TGTGCCAGCAGCGCGATGGGCGGCTCCATGAACACTGAAGCTTTCTTT.

The rearrangement uses TRBV5-6 and TRBJ1-5, with D uncertain. Looked up from germline, CDR1 is SGHDT and CDR2 is YYEEEE. The V and J ends lost 3 bases and 0 bases respectively, with 13 bases between them. The CDR3 runs 16 residues. CDR3 region: CASSSGRPNSNQPQHF. Written as DNA, the CDR3 is TGTGCCAGCAGCTCCGGTAGGCCCAATAGCAATCAGCCCCAGCATTTT.

The chain has TRBV29-1 and TRBJ2-7; D is unresolved. V lost 2 bases and J 5 bases, leaving 13 bases between the germline ends. This CDR3 is built from 13 residues. Germline V gene lookup returns CDR1 SQVTM and CDR2 ANQGSEA. CDR3 protein: CSVETPPPHEQYF. The CDR3 DNA follows: TGCAGCGTTGAAACCCCACCCCCACACGAGCAGTACTTC.

The V call is TRBV7-2, the J call TRBJ1-2, with D perhaps matching TRBD1 (5 bases). The V and J ends lost 3 bases and 5 bases respectively, with 16 bases between them. Germline V CDR1 and CDR2: SGHTA, FQGNSA. This CDR3 region has 15 residues. Here the CDR3 reads CASSFGGQGGYGYTF. The CDR3 DNA sequence: TGTGCCAGCAGCTTCGGGGGTCAGGGCGGGTATGGCTACACCTTC.

The gene calls are TRBV9 and TRBJ1-4; a possible D gene is TRBD1 (5 bases). Trimming stripped 4 bases from V and 6 bases from J, with 19 bases between. Germline V CDR1 and CDR2: SGDLS, YYNGEE. There are 16 residues in the CDR3. The CDR3 is CASSPSGGWGDEKLFF. The CDR3 DNA reads TGTGCCAGCAGCCCCAGCGGAGGGTGGGGGGATGAAAAACTGTTTTTT. Full variable domain (outside the CDR3, taken from reference TRBV9 and TRBJ1-4): DSGVTQTPKHLITATGQRVTLRCSPRSGDLSVYWYQQSLDQGLQFLIQYYNGEERAKGNILERFSAQQFPDLHSELNLSSLELGDSALYFCASSPSGGWGDEKLFFGSGTQLSVL.

The table lists this clone with a count of one. V gene TRBV5-4 combines with J gene TRBJ2-3, with a possible D match to TRBD2 (6 bases). The V end was cut by 8 bases, the J end by 2 bases, with 12 bases between. The germline CDR1 and CDR2 sequences are SGHNT and YYREEE (reference sequence). The CDR3 has 13 amino acids. The CDR3 reads CASGGLATDTQYF. Here the CDR3 DNA reads TGTGCCAGTGGAGGGCTAGCCACAGATACGCAGTATTTT. Together with reference TRBV5-4 and TRBJ2-3, the CDR3 gives the full variable domain: ETGVTQSPTHLIKTRGQQVTLRCSSQSGHNTVSWYQQALGQGPQFIFQYYREEENGRGNFPPRFSGLQFPNYSSELNVNALELDDSALYLCASGGLATDTQYFGPGTRLTVL.

Only a few counts were recorded for this clone. The rearrangement links TRBV25-1 to TRBJ2-7; TRBD1 might be the D (6 bases). CDR3 length equals 12 residues. From germline, CDR1 is MGHDK and CDR2 SYGVNS. V was trimmed by 2 bases and J by 13 bases, leaving 15 bases between them. The CDR3 coding sequence is TGTGCCAGCAGTGAAGCCTGGGACATCTATTACTTC. It codes for CASSEAWDIYYF.

This chain links TRBV14 with TRBJ1-6; D uncertain. This CDR3 is built from 13 residues. CDR1 and CDR2 from the germline V gene are SGHDN and FVKESK. The V end lost 4 bases, the J end lost 9 bases, and 10 bases lay between the germline ends. The CDR3 loop reads CASSPFRGSPLHF. CDR3 sequence (DNA): TGTGCCAGCAGCCCCTTCCGGGGTTCACCCCTCCACTTT.

This chain connects TRBV19 to TRBJ1-5; a possible D gene is TRBD1 (5 bases). V gave up 7 bases and J gave up 0 bases, with 13 bases separating them. This CDR3 has 15 amino acids. CDR1 and CDR2 from the germline V gene are LNHDA and SQIVND (reference sequence). DNA of the CDR3: TGTGCCAGTACCCCGGGACTGTCTAGCAATCAGCCCCAGCATTTT. Amino acids: CASTPGLSSNQPQHF.

The chain uses TRBV28 and TRBJ1-1, with D tentatively TRBD1 (5 bases). V lost 0 bases and J lost 1, with 9 bases in between. CDR3 length: 15 amino acids. The germline CDR1 and CDR2 sequences are MDHEN and SYDVKM. The CDR3: CASSLWGRRNTEAFF. The CDR3 DNA is TGTGCCAGCAGTTTATGGGGACGGAGGAACACTGAAGCTTTCTTT.

J is TRBJ2-3 and V is TRBV19; D unresolved. V lost 1 base to trimming and J lost 4 bases, with 6 bases between them. Germline CDR1 and CDR2: LNHDA and SQIVND (reference sequence). There are 13 residues in the CDR3. DNA for the CDR3: TGTGCCAGTAGTATAGGGAGCCCAGATACGCAGTATTTT. This gives the protein CASSIGSPDTQYF.

The rearrangement links TRBV30 to TRBJ1-5; D might be TRBD1 (5 bases). CDR1 is GTSNPN and CDR2 is SVGIG in the germline V gene (reference sequence). The CDR3 totals 16 residues. V lost 2 bases and J 0 bases, leaving 14 bases between the germline ends. The CDR3 is CAWSLLSTGSNQPQHF. CDR3 sequence (DNA): TGTGCCTGGAGTCTCCTTTCTACAGGTAGCAATCAGCCCCAGCATTTT.

The chain employs TRBV2 and TRBJ2-7, with TRBD2 identical over 10 bases. The CDR3 loop spans 13 amino acids. V dropped 4 bases and J dropped 6; count of bases not matched to a gene: 3. Germline CDR1 reads SNHLY; CDR2 reads FYNNEI. The CDR3 protein is CASSGSSGGEQYF. The CDR3 DNA is TGTGCCAGCAGTGGGTCTAGCGGGGGCGAGCAGTACTTC. The entire variable domain, with the rest obtained from reference TRBV2 and TRBJ2-7, is as follows: EPEVTQTPSHQVTQMGQEVILRCVPISNHLYFYWYRQILGQKVEFLVSFYNNEISEKSEIFDDQFSVERPDGSNFTLKIRSTKLEDSAMYFCASSGSSGGEQYFGPGTRLTVT.